The rows below give T cell receptor beta chains drawn from one sample of a study of CD8+ T cells in alopecia areata. Method: immunoSEQ multiplex PCR; TCRdb's copy keeps in-frame clones and lacks some. The sample lists about 290,000 clones; roughly 60% were seen once. Sequences were derived from CD4+ T cells sorted from blood, sampled at week 24, from a patient treated with tofacitinib. The receptors stem from a human donor with alopecia areata. Each CDR3 is given with its conserved first and last residue. The D gene is left open where the match is weak. The size field is filled for only some rows; it gives once, few, many or a size class.

CDR3aa,CDR3nt,abundance,d_gene,v_gene,j_gene
CASSQLPGPSTDTQYF,TGTGCCAGCAGCCAACTGCCCGGCCCCAGCACAGATACGCAGTATTTT,.,.,TRBV7-3,TRBJ2-3
CASSLAGGEYYEQYF,TGCGCCAGCAGCTTGGCAGGGGGCGAGTACTACGAGCAGTACTTC,.,TRBD1,TRBV5-1,TRBJ2-7
CASSYTDTQYF,TGTGCCAGCAGCTACACAGATACGCAGTATTTT,.,.,TRBV7-9,TRBJ2-3
CASSPPGQSYEQYF,TGTGCCAGCAGCCCTCCGGGACAGTCCTACGAGCAGTACTTC,.,TRBD1,TRBV27,TRBJ2-7
CASSYSAETQYF,TGTGCCAGCAGTTACTCGGCGGAGACCCAGTACTTC,few,.,TRBV6-5,TRBJ2-5
CASSSRQGQANSPLHF,TGTGCCAGCAGCTCAAGACAGGGCCAAGCGAATTCACCCCTCCACTTT,few,TRBD1,TRBV7-9,TRBJ1-6
CASSPDRGQETQYF,TGTGCCAGCAGCCCAGACAGGGGGCAAGAGACCCAGTACTTC,.,TRBD1,TRBV9,TRBJ2-5
CASSYASRDGYTF,TGTGCCAGCAGTTACGCTTCGAGGGATGGCTACACCTTC,.,.,TRBV6-5,TRBJ1-2
CSVGRKSSGYTF,TGCAGCGTTGGGCGGAAGAGCAGTGGCTACACCTTC,few,.,TRBV29-1,TRBJ1-2
CAWRQVYNEQFF,TGTGCCTGGAGGCAGGTTTACAATGAGCAGTTCTTC,.,.,TRBV30,TRBJ2-1
CASSPLRGQETQYF,TGTGCCAGCTCACCTCTCAGGGGACAAGAGACCCAGTACTTC,.,.,TRBV18,TRBJ2-5
CAHQGFVANYGYTF,TGTGCCCATCAGGGGTTCGTAGCTAACTATGGCTACACCTTC,.,.,TRBV30,TRBJ1-2
CASTRVAGGPGNEQFF,TGTGCCAGCACCCGCGTAGCGGGGGGGCCTGGGAATGAGCAGTTCTTC,few,TRBD2,TRBV9,TRBJ2-1
CASRDRVGYGYTF,TGTGCCAGCAGGGACAGGGTTGGGTATGGCTACACCTTC,few,TRBD1,TRBV6-6,TRBJ1-2
CASSSRWAPDSNQPQHF,TGTGCCAGCAGTTCAAGATGGGCGCCTGATAGCAATCAGCCCCAGCATTTT,.,.,TRBV27,TRBJ1-5
CASSLELGEKNIQYF,TGCGCCAGCAGCTTGGAATTGGGGGAGAAAAACATTCAGTACTTC,.,.,TRBV5-1,TRBJ2-4
CASSLQGASEAFF,TGTGCCAGCAGCTTGCAGGGGGCATCTGAAGCTTTCTTT,.,TRBD1,TRBV7-8,TRBJ1-1
CSVEEGSPYYGYTF,TGCAGCGTTGAAGAGGGCAGTCCCTACTATGGCTACACCTTC,.,.,TRBV29-1,TRBJ1-2
CASSSGRGGNTEAFF,TGTGCCAGCAGCTCAGGACGAGGAGGGAACACTGAAGCTTTCTTT,.,.,TRBV7-9,TRBJ1-1
CASSWLAGGETQYF,TGTGCCAGCAGTTGGTTAGCGGGGGGAGAGACCCAGTACTTC,few,TRBD2,TRBV28,TRBJ2-5
CASSLPGGRTNEKLFF,TGTGCCAGCAGCCTCCCTGGCGGCCGGACTAATGAAAAACTGTTTTTT,few,.,TRBV7-9,TRBJ1-4
CASSLSISGNTIYF,TGCGCCAGCAGCCTTTCGATCTCTGGAAACACCATATATTTT,few,.,TRBV4-3,TRBJ1-3
CASSIRDSDYEQYF,TGTGCCAGCAGCATCCGGGACAGTGACTACGAGCAGTACTTC,.,TRBD1,TRBV7-8,TRBJ2-7
CASSYRGEETQYF,TGTGCCAGCAGCTACAGGGGGGAGGAGACCCAGTACTTC,.,TRBD1,TRBV5-4,TRBJ2-5
CASSDPSFDRRTNEKLFF,TGTGCCAGCAGTGACCCCTCCTTCGACAGGCGGACTAATGAAAAACTGTTTTTT,.,.,TRBV25-1,TRBJ1-4
CAWSRGAQNTEAFF,TGTGCCTGGAGCCGGGGAGCCCAGAACACTGAAGCTTTCTTT,.,.,TRBV30,TRBJ1-1
CASSLIRGSGSPLHF,TGTGCCAGCAGCTTGATCCGGGGAAGTGGGTCACCCCTCCACTTT,once,.,TRBV5-6,TRBJ1-6